This TCR beta chain emerged from a study of T cell repertoires in cytomegalovirus infection (dated by TCRdb to about 2019). About the study as a whole: The HLA type of each donor mattered for the analysis, because public TCR beta signatures pointed to carriage of CMV infection along with the matching HLA type.

This clonotype was found a few times. Its antigen has not been determined. There are no base qualities to consult, and no much larger clone falls within one base. Sequencer: Illumina HiSeq 1500. TCRdb's own reprocessing of the public reads used fastp at Q25 and MiXCR and kept productive beta chains. CDR3 protein sequences are deduplicated, and each keeps its most common genes and DNA. A total of about 260,000 distinct CDR3 sequences appear in this sample, less than 9.5% of them only once. Less than 15% of the sample goes to the ten largest clones. As encoded in the germline V gene (reference sequence), CDR1 is DFQATT while CDR2 is SNEGSKA. The CDR3 runs 13 amino acids, cysteine and phenylalanine included. The read is trimmed to its CDR3 DNA, 39 bases read in frame from base 1. Broad study findings and their caveats: In the ex vivo response, HLA-C-restricted CMV-specific TCR beta clonotypes were dominant, and in two of eight donors the single most frequent clonotype came from this HLA-C-restricted group. In both this cohort and an independent cohort of approximately 350 donors, the cumulative frequency of public TCR beta family members distinguished carriers of CMV infection plus the relevant HLA type.

The V and J segments used are TRBV20-1 and TRBJ2-3, with TRBD2 as a weak D call on 5 bases. The TCR originated in a human donor in good health (CMV status not recorded). Some clones in this sample may be carry-over from other donors' samples. Sequenced sample: PBMCs. The CDR3 here reads CSPPDLRTDTQYF. In nucleotides, the sequence is TGCAGCCCACCGGACTTACGCACAGATACGCAGTATTTT.